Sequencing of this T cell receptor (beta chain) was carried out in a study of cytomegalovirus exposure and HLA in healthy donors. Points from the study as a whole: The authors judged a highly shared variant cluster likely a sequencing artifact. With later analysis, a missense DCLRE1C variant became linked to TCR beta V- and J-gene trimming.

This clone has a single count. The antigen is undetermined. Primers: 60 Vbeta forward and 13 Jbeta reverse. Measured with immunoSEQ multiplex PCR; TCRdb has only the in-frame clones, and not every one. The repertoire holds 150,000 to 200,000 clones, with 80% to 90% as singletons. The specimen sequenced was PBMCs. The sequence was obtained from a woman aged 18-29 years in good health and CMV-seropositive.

The CDR3 sequence: CASSVGSSYSSIGQFF. The CDR3 nucleotides read TGTGCCAGCAGCGTAGGTTCCTCCTACAGTTCTATCGGGCAGTTCTTC. The gene calls are TRBV9 and TRBJ2-1; D unresolved. The CDR3 contains 16 residues. V shed 0 bases and J shed 12 bases, with 22 bases lying between them. The germline V gene encodes CDR1 SGDLS and CDR2 YYNGEE.